These 14 T cell receptor beta chains originate from one sample sequenced in a study of T cells in Graves' hyperthyroidism and ophthalmopathy. TCR beta CDR3 sequences were amplified from RNA transcripts. TCR CDR3 regions were first amplified by RT-PCR with HTBI primers. One entry per CDR3 protein, called by TCRdb with MiXCR from the multiplex PCR reads. The sample lists about 250,000 distinct CDR3 sequences; over 20% were seen once. Sequenced: blood. Every receptor here comes from a woman aged 40 to 50 with Graves' ophthalmopathy.

Turning to this clonotype: At one end, the junction sequence differs from germline, possibly due to a read error. This chain connects TRBV28 to TRBJ1-1; D may be TRBD1 (6 bases). CDR1 is MDHEN and CDR2 is SYDVKM in the germline V gene. CDR3 length: 14 residues. The CDR3 DNA reads TGTGCCAGCAGTATAGTAGACAGGACTCGTGAAGCTTGCTTT. Translation gives CASSIVDRTREACF.

This clonotype came up many times. The rearrangement links TRBV10-3 to TRBJ2-7; maybe TRBD1 (6 bases). In germline, CDR1 is ENHRY, CDR2 SYGVKD. The CDR3 extends over 12 amino acids. Trimming took 6 bases from V and 3 from J, leaving 9 bases between them. The CDR3 reads CAISRDNYEQYF. CDR3 nucleotide sequence: TGTGCCATCAGCCGGGACAACTACGAGCAGTACTTC.

The rearrangement joins TRBV28 to TRBJ2-7; D is uncertain. The CDR3 sequence is 13 residues long. Trimming removed 5 bases at V and 0 bases at J, with 8 bases between. The germline V gene encodes CDR1 MDHEN and CDR2 SYDVKM. CDR3 region: CASSHWSSYEQYF. DNA of the CDR3: TGTGCCAGCAGTCACTGGAGCTCCTACGAGCAGTACTTC.

This clonotype has at least ten counts. J is TRBJ1-1 and V is TRBV28, with D tentatively TRBD1 (5 bases). Germline-derived CDR1 and CDR2 are MDHEN and SYDVKM. The CDR3 has 14 residues. The germline V and J ends were trimmed by 6 bases and 1 base, with 12 bases remaining between them. The CDR3 DNA reads TGTGCCAGCAGCCCCTGGGGGGGGAACACTGAAGCTTTCTTT. Encoded protein: CASSPWGGNTEAFF.

In its sample, this clonotype was seen many times. The chain links TRBV7-8 to TRBJ2-2; D gene uncertain. Germline lookup yields CDR1 SGHVS and CDR2 FQNEAQ. The CDR3 runs to 15 residues. Trimming left V 0 bases short and J 6 bases short, with 11 bases between. CDR3 sequence: CASSLAPFSAGELFF. CDR3 nucleotide sequence: TGTGCCAGCAGCTTAGCGCCCTTTTCCGCCGGGGAGCTGTTTTTT.

This clonotype was detected many times. J is TRBJ1-1 and V is TRBV4-2, with D unresolved. This CDR3 comprises 13 residues. Per the germline V gene, CDR1 is LGHNA and CDR2 is YNFKEQ. The V gene lost 3 bases and the J gene lost 8 bases, with 13 bases spanning the gap. The CDR3 DNA follows: TGTGCCAGCAGCCACCTTGCACGGAAAGAAGCTTTCTTT. It encodes CASSHLARKEAFF.

This clonotype was counted at least ten times. The CDR3 region is CASSQGAGLNTGELFF. CDR3 sequence (DNA): TGTGCCAGCAGCCAAGGAGCGGGACTTAACACCGGGGAGCTGTTTTTT. This chain connects TRBV7-3 to TRBJ2-2; 7 bases are shared with TRBD2. V shed 5 bases and J 2 bases; nucleotides not matched to a gene: 8. The CDR3 extends over 16 amino acids. Per the germline V gene, CDR1 is SGHTA and CDR2 is FQGTGA.

This clonotype was seen many times. The chain uses TRBV24-1 and TRBJ2-5; no clear D gene. Trimming removed 10 bases from V and 4 bases from J, with 18 bases in between. The length of the CDR3 is 14 residues. Germline V gene lookup returns CDR1 KGHDR and CDR2 SFDVKD. CDR3 sequence (DNA): TGTGCCACGGCCCCGGTAGGGAATGTAGAGACCCAGTACTTC. It codes for CATAPVGNVETQYF.

This clonotype came up many times. The chain uses TRBV9 and TRBJ1-1, with D tentatively TRBD1 (6 bases). V was trimmed by 0 bases and J by 3 bases, leaving 21 bases between them. The CDR3 loop spans 18 amino acids. Germline V gives CDR1 SGDLS, CDR2 YYNGEE. The CDR3 nucleotides read TGTGCCAGCAGCGTAGGGGCGTCGCAGGGGCTTGAGGACACTGAAGCTTTCTTT. As protein: CASSVGASQGLEDTEAFF. Full variable domain (outside the CDR3, taken from reference TRBV9 and TRBJ1-1): DSGVTQTPKHLITATGQRVTLRCSPRSGDLSVYWYQQSLDQGLQFLIQYYNGEERAKGNILERFSAQQFPDLHSELNLSSLELGDSALYFCASSVGASQGLEDTEAFFGQGTRLTVV.

This clonotype was counted many times. The rearrangement links TRBV20-1 to TRBJ2-5, with 9 positions matching TRBD1. CDR3 length: 14 residues. Germline V CDR1 and CDR2: DFQATT, SNEGSKA (reference sequence). V dropped 4 bases and J dropped 2; count of bases not matched to a gene: 5. The CDR3 region has the DNA TGCAGTGCTAAGGGACAGGGCCCACAAGAGACCCAGTACTTC. The encoded protein is CSAKGQGPQETQYF.

V and J are TRBV20-1 and TRBJ2-7, with D unclear. Looked up from germline, CDR1 is DFQATT and CDR2 is SNEGSKA (reference sequence). The V end lost 4 bases, the J end lost 1 base, and 8 bases lay between the germline ends. The CDR3 runs to 12 residues. The CDR3, as DNA: TGCAGTGCTAACTACATATCCTACGAGCAGTACTTC. Translated, it gives CSANYISYEQYF.

This clonotype was picked up many times. V gene TRBV28 combines with J gene TRBJ2-6; unclear D gene. CDR3 length: 15 residues. Germline CDR1 and CDR2: MDHEN and SYDVKM. Deletions cut 2 bases from V and 2 bases from J, with 7 bases between. CDR3 coding DNA: TGTGCCAGCAGTTTAGGAGTAACTGGGGCCAACGTCCTGACTTTC. Residues: CASSLGVTGANVLTF. Complete variable domain (other parts from reference TRBV28 and TRBJ2-6): DVKVTQSSRYLVKRTGEKVFLECVQDMDHENMFWYRQDPGLGLRLIYFSYDVKMKEKGDIPEGYSVSREKKERFSLILESASTNQTSMYLCASSLGVTGANVLTFGAGSRLTVL.

This clonotype was recorded at least ten times. This chain connects TRBV5-1 to TRBJ2-2; possibly TRBD2 for D (5 bases). V was trimmed by 4 bases and J by 1 base, leaving 11 bases between them. The CDR3 is 15 amino acids. CDR1 is SGHRS, CDR2 YFSETQ, per germline. CDR3 amino acids: CASSAGNRNTGELFF. As DNA, the CDR3 is TGCGCCAGCAGCGCGGGCAATCGGAACACCGGGGAGCTGTTTTTT. The entire variable domain, with the rest obtained from reference TRBV5-1 and TRBJ2-2, is as follows: KAGVTQTPRYLIKTRGQQVTLSCSPISGHRSVSWYQQTPGQGLQFLFEYFSETQRNKGNFPGRFSGRQFSNSRSEMNVSTLELGDSALYLCASSAGNRNTGELFFGEGSRLTVL.

The table lists this clonotype with many counts. The chain combines TRBV29-1 with TRBJ1-1; no firm D call. Looked up from germline, CDR1 is SQVTM and CDR2 is ANQGSEA. The CDR3 extends over 10 amino acids. With 6 bases removed from V and 4 bases from J, the gap between germline ends came to 6 bases. CDR3: CSVGSTEAFF. The DNA of the CDR3 is TGCAGCGTCGGTTCCACTGAAGCTTTCTTT.